This T cell receptor beta chain was found in a study of blood T cells in healthy people across ages. A second PCR, run for about 7 to 12 cycles, used a sample-barcoded 5' primer plus a J-beta primer mix. Through a template-switch adaptor with 12 random nucleotides, each cDNA molecule received a tag. All samples yielded 2.5 million or more CDR3-containing paired-end reads. Using its own MiXCR run on the 5' RACE reads, TCRdb lists one record per CDR3 protein. The data contain 750,000 to 950,000 distinct CDR3 sequences, roughly 25% of them singletons. The donors, all healthy, were Caucasians living in Russia, aged roughly 6 to 100. This clonotype was picked up a small number of times. The CDR3 extends over 14 amino acids. Per germline, CDR1 SGHTA and CDR2 FQGTGA. With V trimmed by 5 bases and J by 0 bases, 3 bases remained unmatched. These same data were also listed under a study on T cells of mothers and their children.

The sequenced sample was blood. The chain has TRBV7-3 and TRBJ2-5, with TRBD2 matching 7 bases. This receptor was identified in a boy between 5 and 17 years old in good health. The CDR3 bases are TGTGCCAGCAGCCCCGCGGGGGACCAAGAGACCCAGTACTTC. Translated, it gives CASSPAGDQETQYF. Full variable domain (rest looked up from reference TRBV7-3 and TRBJ2-5): GAGVSQTPSNKVTEKGKYVELRCDPISGHTALYWYRQSLGQGPEFLIYFQGTGAADDSGLPNDRFFAVRPEGSVSTLKIQRTERGDSAVYLCASSPAGDQETQYFGPGTRLLVL.